This record looks at one TCR beta chain sequence and its context. Its antigen remains unknown. This sample is drawn from a study of shared clonotypes between healthy human individuals. Turning to the study itself: Per donor, CD8 memory used one plate, CD8 naive used two, CD4 memory used three and CD4 naive used three.

The split of CD4+ cells yielded CD45RA+ naive and CD45RA-negative memory subsets. Profiling relied on immunoSEQ multiplex PCR, and the TCRdb table lists in-frame clones only, not all of them. The sample carries 2 million to 2.5 million clones, approximately 94% recorded once. Findings and limits, study-wide: Non-shared clonotypes showed lower generation probabilities than clonotypes common to all four donors. Sequencing depth was a factor that was expected to affect clonotype sharing among donors.

Germline-derived CDR1 and CDR2 are KGHSH and LQKENI. This CDR3 contains 14 residues. V shed 1 base and J shed 3 bases, with 9 bases lying between them. The clonotype comes from a man between 18 and 35 years old in good health. Some clones in this sample may be carry-over from other donors' samples. The chain links TRBV18 to TRBJ1-2; D is uncertain. Sequenced input: naive CD4+ T cells from PBMCs. Stated subset: CD45RA+ positively selected. In DNA, the CDR3 is TGTGCCAGCTCACCACAGATGCAGGACTATGGCTACACCTTC. It codes for CASSPQMQDYGYTF.